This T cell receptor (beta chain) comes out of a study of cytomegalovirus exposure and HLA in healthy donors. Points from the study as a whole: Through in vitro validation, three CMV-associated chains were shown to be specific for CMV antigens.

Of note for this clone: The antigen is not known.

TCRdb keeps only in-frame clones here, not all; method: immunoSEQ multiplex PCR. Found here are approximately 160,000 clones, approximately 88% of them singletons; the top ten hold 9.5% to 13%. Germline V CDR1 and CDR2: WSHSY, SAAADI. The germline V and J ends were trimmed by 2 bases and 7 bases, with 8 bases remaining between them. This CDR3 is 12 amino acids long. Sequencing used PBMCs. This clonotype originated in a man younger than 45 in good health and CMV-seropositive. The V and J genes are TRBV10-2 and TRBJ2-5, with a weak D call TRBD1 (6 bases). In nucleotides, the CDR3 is TGCGCCAGCAGTGAGCAAGGGGGGACCCAGTACTTC. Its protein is CASSEQGGTQYF.